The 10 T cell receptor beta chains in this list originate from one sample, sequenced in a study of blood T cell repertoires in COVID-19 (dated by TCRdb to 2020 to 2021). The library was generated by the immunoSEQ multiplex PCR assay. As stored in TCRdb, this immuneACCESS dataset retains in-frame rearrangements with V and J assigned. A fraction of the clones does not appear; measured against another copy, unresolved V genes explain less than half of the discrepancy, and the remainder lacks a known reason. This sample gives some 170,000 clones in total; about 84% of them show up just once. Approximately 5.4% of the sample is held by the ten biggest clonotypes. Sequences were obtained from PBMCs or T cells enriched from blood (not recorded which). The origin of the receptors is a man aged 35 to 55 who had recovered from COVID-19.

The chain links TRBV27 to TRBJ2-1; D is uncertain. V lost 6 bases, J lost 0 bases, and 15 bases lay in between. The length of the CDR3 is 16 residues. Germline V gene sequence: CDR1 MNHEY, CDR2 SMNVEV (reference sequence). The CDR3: CASSPTLGSSYNEQFF. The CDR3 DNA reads TGTGCCAGCAGCCCCACCCTGGGCAGCTCCTACAATGAGCAGTTCTTC.

This CDR3 reads CASSPGTAVYGYTF. Written as DNA, the CDR3 is TGTGCCAGCAGCCCCGGGACAGCAGTCTATGGCTACACCTTC. The chain employs TRBV5-5 and TRBJ1-2, with 7 bases aligning to TRBD1. From germline, CDR1 is SGHKS and CDR2 YYEKEE (reference sequence). CDR3 size: 14 residues. The V and J ends lost 4 bases and 4 bases, in that order; junction bases with no gene match: 7.

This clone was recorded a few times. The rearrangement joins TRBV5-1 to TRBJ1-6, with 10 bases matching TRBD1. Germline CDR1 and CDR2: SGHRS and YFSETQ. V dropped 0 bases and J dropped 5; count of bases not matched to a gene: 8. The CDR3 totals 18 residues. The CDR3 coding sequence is TGCGCCAGCAGCTTGGTTCCACCGGGACAGGGGAATAATTCACCCCTCCACTTT. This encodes CASSLVPPGQGNNSPLHF.

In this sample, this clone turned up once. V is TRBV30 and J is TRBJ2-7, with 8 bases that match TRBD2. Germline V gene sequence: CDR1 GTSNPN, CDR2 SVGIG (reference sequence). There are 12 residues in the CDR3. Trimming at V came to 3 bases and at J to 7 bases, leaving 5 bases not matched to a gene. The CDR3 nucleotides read TGTGCCTGGAGCGGGGGGGCATGGGAGCAGTACTTC. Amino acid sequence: CAWSGGAWEQYF.

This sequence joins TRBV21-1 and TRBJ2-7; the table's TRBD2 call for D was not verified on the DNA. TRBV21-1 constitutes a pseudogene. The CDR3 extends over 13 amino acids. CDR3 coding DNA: TGTGCCAGCAGCAAACAGCCTAGGTTGGAGCAGTACGTC. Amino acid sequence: CASSKQPRLEQYV.

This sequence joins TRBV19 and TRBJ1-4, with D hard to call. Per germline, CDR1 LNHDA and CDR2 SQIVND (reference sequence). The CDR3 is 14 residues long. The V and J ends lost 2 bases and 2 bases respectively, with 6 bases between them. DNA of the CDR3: TGTGCCAGTAGTATACACGGTACTAATGAAAAACTGTTTTTT. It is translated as CASSIHGTNEKLFF.

The CDR3 loop reads CASSSTGATEAFF. DNA for the CDR3: TGTGCCAGCAGTTCTACAGGGGCCACTGAAGCTTTCTTT. This chain links TRBV2 with TRBJ1-1; 7 bases align to TRBD1. The CDR3 is 13 residues long. From germline, CDR1 is SNHLY and CDR2 FYNNEI. Losses at the gene ends were 5 bases for V and 4 bases for J; bases not matched to a gene: 4. Full variable domain (rest looked up from reference TRBV2 and TRBJ1-1): EPEVTQTPSHQVTQMGQEVILRCVPISNHLYFYWYRQILGQKVEFLVSFYNNEISEKSEIFDDQFSVERPDGSNFTLKIRSTKLEDSAMYFCASSSTGATEAFFGQGTRLTVV.

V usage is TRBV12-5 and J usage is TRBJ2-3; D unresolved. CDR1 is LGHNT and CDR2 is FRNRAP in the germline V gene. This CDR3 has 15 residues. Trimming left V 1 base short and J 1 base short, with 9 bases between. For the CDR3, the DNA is TGTGCTAGTGGTTTGGGCCTTTCGGGCACAGATACGCAGTATTTT. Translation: CASGLGLSGTDTQYF.

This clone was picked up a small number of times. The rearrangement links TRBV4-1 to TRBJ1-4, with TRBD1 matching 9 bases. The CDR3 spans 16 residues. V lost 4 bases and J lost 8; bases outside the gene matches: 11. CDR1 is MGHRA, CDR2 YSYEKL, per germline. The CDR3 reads CASSPMGQGIGEKLFF. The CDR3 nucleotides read TGCGCCAGCAGCCCCATGGGACAGGGAATTGGGGAAAAACTGTTTTTT.

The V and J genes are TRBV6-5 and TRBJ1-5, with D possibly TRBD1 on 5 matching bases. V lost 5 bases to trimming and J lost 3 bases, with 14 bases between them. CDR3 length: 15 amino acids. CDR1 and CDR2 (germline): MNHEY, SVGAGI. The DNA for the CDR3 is TGTGCCAGCAGTATGGCGGGGGACCTCAATCAGCCCCAGCATTTT. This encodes CASSMAGDLNQPQHF.